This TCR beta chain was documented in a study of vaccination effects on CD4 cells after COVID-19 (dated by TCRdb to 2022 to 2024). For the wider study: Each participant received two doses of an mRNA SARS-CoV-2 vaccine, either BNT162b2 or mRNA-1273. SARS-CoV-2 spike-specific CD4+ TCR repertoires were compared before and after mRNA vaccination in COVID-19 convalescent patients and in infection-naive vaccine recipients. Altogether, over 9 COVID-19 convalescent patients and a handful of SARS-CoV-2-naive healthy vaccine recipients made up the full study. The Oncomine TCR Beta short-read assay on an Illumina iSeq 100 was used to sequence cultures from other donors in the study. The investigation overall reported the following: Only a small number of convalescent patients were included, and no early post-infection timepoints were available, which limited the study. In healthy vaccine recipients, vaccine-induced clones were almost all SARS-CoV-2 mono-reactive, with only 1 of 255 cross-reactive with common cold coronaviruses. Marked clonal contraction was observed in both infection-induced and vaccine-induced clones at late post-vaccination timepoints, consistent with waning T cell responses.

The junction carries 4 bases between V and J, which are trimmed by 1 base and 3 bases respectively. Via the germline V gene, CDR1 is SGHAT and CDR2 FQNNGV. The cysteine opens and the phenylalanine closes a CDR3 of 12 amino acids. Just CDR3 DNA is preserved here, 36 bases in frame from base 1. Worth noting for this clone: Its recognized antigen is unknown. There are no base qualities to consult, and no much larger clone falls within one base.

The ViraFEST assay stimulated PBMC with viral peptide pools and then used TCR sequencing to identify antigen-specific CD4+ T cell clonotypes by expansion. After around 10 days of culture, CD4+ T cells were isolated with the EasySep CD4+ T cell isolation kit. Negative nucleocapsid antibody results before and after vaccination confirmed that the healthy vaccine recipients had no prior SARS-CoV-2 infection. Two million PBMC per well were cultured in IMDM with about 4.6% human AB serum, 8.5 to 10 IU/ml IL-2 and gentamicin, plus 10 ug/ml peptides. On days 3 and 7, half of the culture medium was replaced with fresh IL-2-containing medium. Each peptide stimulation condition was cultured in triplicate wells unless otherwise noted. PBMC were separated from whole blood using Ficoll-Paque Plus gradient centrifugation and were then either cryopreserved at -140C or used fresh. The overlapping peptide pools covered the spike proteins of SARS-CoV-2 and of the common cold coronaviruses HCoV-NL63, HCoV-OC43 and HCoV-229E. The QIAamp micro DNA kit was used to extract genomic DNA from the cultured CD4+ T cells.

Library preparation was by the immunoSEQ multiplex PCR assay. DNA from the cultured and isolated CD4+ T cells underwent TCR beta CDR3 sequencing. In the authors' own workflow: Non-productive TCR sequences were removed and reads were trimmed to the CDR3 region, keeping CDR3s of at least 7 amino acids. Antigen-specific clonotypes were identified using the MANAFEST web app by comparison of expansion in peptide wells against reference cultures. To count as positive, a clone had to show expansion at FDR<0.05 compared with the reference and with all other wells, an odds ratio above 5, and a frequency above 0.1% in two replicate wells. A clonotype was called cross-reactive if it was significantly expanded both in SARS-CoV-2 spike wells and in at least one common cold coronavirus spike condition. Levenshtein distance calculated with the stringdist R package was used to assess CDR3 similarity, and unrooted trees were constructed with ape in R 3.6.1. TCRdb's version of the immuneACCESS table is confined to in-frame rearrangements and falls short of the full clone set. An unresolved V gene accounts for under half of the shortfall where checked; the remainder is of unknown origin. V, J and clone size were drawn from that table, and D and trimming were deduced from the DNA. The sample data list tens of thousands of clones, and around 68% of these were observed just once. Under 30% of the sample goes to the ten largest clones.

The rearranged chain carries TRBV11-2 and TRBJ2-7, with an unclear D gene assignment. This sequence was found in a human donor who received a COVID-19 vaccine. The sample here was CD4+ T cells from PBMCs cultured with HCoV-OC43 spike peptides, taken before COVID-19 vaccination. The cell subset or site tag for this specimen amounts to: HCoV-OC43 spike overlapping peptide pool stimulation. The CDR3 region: CASSLASYEQYF. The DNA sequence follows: TGTGCCAGCAGCTTAGCCAGCTACGAGCAGTACTTC.